A selection of T cell receptor beta chains follows, all from one sample in a study of cytomegalovirus exposure and HLA in healthy donors. TCRdb's table, derived via immunoSEQ multiplex PCR, lists solely in-frame clones and lacks some. The repertoire includes fewer than 200,000 clones, roughly 80% of them detected once, and around 3.4% sits in the top ten. The material sequenced was PBMCs. Receptors originate from a man aged 25 to 45 in good health and CMV-seropositive. CDR3s include the opening cysteine and the closing phenylalanine or tryptophan.

cdr3_aa: CASGWTLYNEQFF; v_call: TRBV27; j_call: TRBJ2-1
cdr3_aa: CASLRTAQHF; v_call: TRBV21-1; j_call: TRBJ1-5
cdr3_aa: CASSSGLAGYNEQFF; v_call: TRBV27; j_call: TRBJ2-1
cdr3_aa: CASSVGGGADYGYTF; v_call: TRBV9; j_call: TRBJ1-2
cdr3_aa: CATRGGLSGTDTQYF; v_call: TRBV4-1; j_call: TRBJ2-3
cdr3_aa: CASSSLAGFDTGELFF; v_call: TRBV7-7; j_call: TRBJ2-2
cdr3_aa: CASSPGHTGLFGKLFF; v_call: TRBV18; j_call: TRBJ1-4
cdr3_aa: CASSQAPITQYF; v_call: TRBV14; j_call: TRBJ2-3
cdr3_aa: CASSPGTGGPNTEAFF; v_call: TRBV5-1; j_call: TRBJ1-1
cdr3_aa: CASSQDWAGGGYTF; v_call: TRBV14; j_call: TRBJ1-2
cdr3_aa: CASSLGASSYEQYF; v_call: TRBV7-6; j_call: TRBJ2-7
cdr3_aa: CASSVGGGSGANVLTF; v_call: TRBV9; j_call: TRBJ2-6
cdr3_aa: CASSENRNEANTGELFF; v_call: TRBV9; j_call: TRBJ2-2
cdr3_aa: CAWSPTGVSAEAFF; v_call: TRBV30; j_call: TRBJ1-1
cdr3_aa: CASSKGLSYEQYF; v_call: TRBV6-1; j_call: TRBJ2-7
cdr3_aa: CAWSVMGLYGYTF; v_call: TRBV30; j_call: TRBJ1-2
cdr3_aa: CASSLRGPSYNEQFF; v_call: TRBV5-4; j_call: TRBJ2-1
cdr3_aa: CASSFPGRPHEAFF; v_call: TRBV28; j_call: TRBJ1-1
cdr3_aa: CASSLVWQGAGYEQYF; v_call: TRBV28; j_call: TRBJ2-7
cdr3_aa: CASSSSGGEFTGELFF; v_call: TRBV7-3; j_call: TRBJ2-2
cdr3_aa: CASSPGRAGAREQYF; v_call: TRBV21-1; j_call: TRBJ2-7
cdr3_aa: CATGRATGAEQYF; v_call: TRBV15; j_call: TRBJ2-7
cdr3_aa: CASSTWTGSYNEQFF; v_call: TRBV5-1; j_call: TRBJ2-1
cdr3_aa: CAWSLGTVGYTF; v_call: TRBV30; j_call: TRBJ1-2
cdr3_aa: CASSREFATNEKLFF; v_call: TRBV2; j_call: TRBJ1-4
cdr3_aa: CSVESAGKKQYF; v_call: TRBV29-1; j_call: TRBJ2-7
cdr3_aa: CASSQDRPRTGVGTEAFF; v_call: TRBV4-1; j_call: TRBJ1-1
cdr3_aa: CAWSGLAGAYEQYF; v_call: TRBV30; j_call: TRBJ2-7
cdr3_aa: CASSFVTASGNTIYF; v_call: TRBV28; j_call: TRBJ1-3
cdr3_aa: CASSLDRSPQPQHF; v_call: TRBV5-6; j_call: TRBJ1-5
cdr3_aa: CASSAEDRSRSSYGYTF; v_call: TRBV27; j_call: TRBJ1-2
cdr3_aa: CASSWTSDYEQYF; v_call: TRBV6-1; j_call: TRBJ2-7
cdr3_aa: CAWGRQGEKLFF; v_call: TRBV30; j_call: TRBJ1-4
cdr3_aa: CAISAVRDRAYNEQFF; v_call: TRBV10-3; j_call: TRBJ2-1
cdr3_aa: CASSLENSPLHF; v_call: TRBV27; j_call: TRBJ1-6
cdr3_aa: CASSLASGGDEQFF; v_call: TRBV7-7; j_call: TRBJ2-1
cdr3_aa: CASRIDRSPNEQFF; v_call: TRBV5-1; j_call: TRBJ2-1
cdr3_aa: CASSLSISPGGSSGNTIYF; v_call: TRBV27; j_call: TRBJ1-3
cdr3_aa: CASSDLSVAYEQYF; v_call: TRBV10-2; j_call: TRBJ2-7
cdr3_aa: CASSVGGRTEAFF; v_call: TRBV9; j_call: TRBJ1-1